The 15 T cell receptor beta chains given below trace back to one sample, sequenced in a study of beta chain features in type 1 diabetes. The study reverse transcribed the entire isolated RNA, so it sequenced expressed TCRB transcripts. The protocol was immunoSEQ multiplex PCR, while the TCRdb copy is restricted to in-frame clones and leaves out a portion. The sample lists approximately 470,000 clones, approximately 30% occurring once. The sequencing sample was made of naive CD4+ T cells from blood. These receptors came from a man younger than 35 in good health.

This clone was counted between two and nine times. CDR3 sequence reads: CAWSEENTEAFF. The DNA for the CDR3 is TGTGCCTGGAGCGAGGAGAACACTGAAGCTTTCTTT. The chain recombines TRBV30 with TRBJ1-1, with no clear D. Germline V gene sequence: CDR1 GTSNPN, CDR2 SVGIG (reference sequence). The CDR3 runs 12 residues. Trimming pared 3 bases from V and 1 base from J, leaving 6 bases between.

This rearrangement joins TRBV18 to TRBJ2-3, with 9 bases lining up with TRBD1. This CDR3 has 15 residues. The V gene end was trimmed by 6 bases and the J gene end by 3 bases; junction bases not matched to a gene: 7. Germline CDR1 is KGHSH and CDR2 is LQKENI. CDR3 residues: CASSRPGQGTDTQYF. The CDR3 nucleotides are TGTGCCAGCTCCCGCCCGGGACAGGGAACAGATACGCAGTATTTT.

This clone was seen a handful of times. The gene calls are TRBV2 and TRBJ2-7; D might be TRBD1 (6 bases). Trimming took off 2 bases at V and 5 bases at J, with 16 bases between the two ends. There are 15 residues in the CDR3. Germline V CDR1 and CDR2: SNHLY, FYNNEI. In DNA form, the CDR3 reads TGTGCCAGCAGTGAAACGGTTAGGGGGAGACACGAGCAGTACTTC. This sequence encodes CASSETVRGRHEQYF. The complete variable domain, with remaining parts taken from reference TRBV2 and TRBJ2-7, reads EPEVTQTPSHQVTQMGQEVILRCVPISNHLYFYWYRQILGQKVEFLVSFYNNEISEKSEIFDDQFSVERPDGSNFTLKIRSTKLEDSAMYFCASSETVRGRHEQYFGPGTRLTVT.

The chain combines TRBV29-1 with TRBJ2-1; D is possibly TRBD1 or TRBD2 (5 bases each). Germline CDR1 and CDR2: SQVTM and ANQGSEA. V was shortened by 4 bases and J by 5 bases, with 15 bases between the two germline ends. CDR3 length: 14 residues. The CDR3 DNA is TGCAGCGTTGCGGGCATGGGGACCGACAATGAGCAGTTCTTC. This translates into CSVAGMGTDNEQFF.

This clone showed up just a few times. The chain recombines TRBV7-9 with TRBJ2-1, with TRBD2 matching over 9 bases. The CDR3 runs to 15 residues. CDR1 and CDR2 from the germline V gene are SEHNR and FQNEAQ (reference sequence). Germline trimming cut 3 bases from V and 5 bases from J; bases unmatched to any gene: 5. CDR3 bases: TGTGCCAGCAGCTTCTCGGTAGCGGGAGACAATGAGCAGTTCTTC. Protein sequence: CASSFSVAGDNEQFF.

The chain couples TRBV20-1 to TRBJ2-3; unclear D gene. The length of the CDR3 is 10 residues. Germline V gene data show CDR1 as DFQATT and CDR2 as SNEGSKA (reference sequence). V lost 6 bases to trimming and J lost 2 bases, with 3 bases between them. CDR3 bases: TGCAGTGCCTACACAGATACGCAGTATTTT. It translates to CSAYTDTQYF.

This chain's CDR3 is CASSANTAPDTQYF. The CDR3, as DNA: TGCGCCAGCAGCGCTAATACAGCCCCAGATACGCAGTATTTT. The chain carries TRBV5-1 and TRBJ2-3; no clear D gene. This CDR3 is built from 14 residues. V dropped 4 bases and J dropped 4 bases, with 13 bases sitting between them. Germline CDR1 and CDR2: SGHRS and YFSETQ.

This clone was seen more than once but under ten times. The chain is built from TRBV18 and TRBJ1-3; D gene uncertain. The germline CDR1 and CDR2 sequences are KGHSH and LQKENI. Trimming took off 2 bases at V and 0 bases at J, with 11 bases between the two ends. This CDR3 is built from 16 residues. The CDR3 region has the DNA TGTGCCAGCTCACCAGGGCTCGTGGGCTCTGGAAACACCATATATTTT. Translation gives CASSPGLVGSGNTIYF.

The V and J genes are TRBV29-1 and TRBJ2-7, with 7 bases matching TRBD2. Trimming at V came to 6 bases and at J to 3 bases, leaving 8 bases not matched to a gene. The CDR3 extends over 13 amino acids. CDR1 SQVTM and CDR2 ANQGSEA come from the germline V gene. CDR3 amino acids: CSVPDGGGYEQYF. In nucleotides, the CDR3 is TGCAGCGTCCCCGACGGCGGGGGCTACGAGCAGTACTTC.

The rearrangement joins TRBV4-3 to TRBJ2-1; 7 positions agree with TRBD2. The CDR3 consists of 17 residues. V shed 0 bases, J shed 0 bases, and the junction held 5 bases outside the gene matches. CDR1 LGHNA and CDR2 YSLEER come from the germline V gene. In DNA, the CDR3 is TGCGCCAGCAGCCAAGATCTCGCTAGCGGCTCCTACAATGAGCAGTTCTTC. Translated: CASSQDLASGSYNEQFF.

This CDR3 is CSIVAGTNEKLFF. CDR3 DNA: TGCAGCATCGTCGCCGGAACTAATGAAAAACTGTTTTTT. The chain couples TRBV29-1 to TRBJ1-4; no firm D call. V was pared by 8 bases and J by 1 base, with 11 bases between. The CDR3 runs 13 residues. Germline V gene data show CDR1 as SQVTM and CDR2 as ANQGSEA.

The V and J genes are TRBV7-8 and TRBJ1-1; 8 bases are a match to TRBD1. The CDR3 runs to 17 residues. J was trimmed by 4 bases and V by 5 bases; bases with no gene match: 15. Germline assignment: CDR1 SGHVS and CDR2 FQNEAQ. Here the CDR3 reads CASSLTLSGTGGTEAFF. CDR3 nucleotides: TGTGCCAGCAGCCTCACTCTAAGCGGCACAGGGGGCACTGAAGCTTTCTTT.

This clone was picked up a small number of times. V and J are TRBV7-9 and TRBJ2-3; no clear D gene. V was shortened by 3 bases and J by 4 bases, with 5 bases between the two germline ends. This CDR3 is 12 amino acids long. CDR1 is SEHNR, CDR2 FQNEAQ, per germline (reference sequence). CDR3 sequence: CASSFQADTQYF. The CDR3 DNA reads TGTGCCAGCAGCTTTCAGGCAGATACGCAGTATTTT. Looking up the rest from reference TRBV7-9 and TRBJ2-3 gives the full variable domain: DTGVSQNPRHKITKRGQNVTFRCDPISEHNRLYWYRQTLGQGPEFLTYFQNEAQLEKSRLLSDRFSAERPKGSFSTLEIQRTEQGDSAMYLCASSFQADTQYFGPGTRLTVL.

The chain uses TRBV27 and TRBJ2-1; D not resolved. V was cut by 5 bases and J by 9 bases, with 11 bases left in between. The CDR3 loop spans 12 amino acids. Germline values: CDR1 MNHEY, CDR2 SMNVEV (reference sequence). CDR3 sequence (DNA): TGTGCCAGCAGTCCCCACTACGGTGAGCAGTTCTTC. Its protein is CASSPHYGEQFF.

This clone was observed a few times. The rearrangement links TRBV5-1 to TRBJ2-5, with D perhaps matching TRBD1 or TRBD2 (5 bases each). The length of the CDR3 is 15 residues. The V end lost 0 bases, the J end lost 0 bases, and 9 bases lay between the germline ends. Germline lookup yields CDR1 SGHRS and CDR2 YFSETQ. The CDR3 sequence: CASSLAGTNQETQYF. The CDR3 DNA sequence: TGCGCCAGCAGCTTGGCCGGGACCAACCAAGAGACCCAGTACTTC.